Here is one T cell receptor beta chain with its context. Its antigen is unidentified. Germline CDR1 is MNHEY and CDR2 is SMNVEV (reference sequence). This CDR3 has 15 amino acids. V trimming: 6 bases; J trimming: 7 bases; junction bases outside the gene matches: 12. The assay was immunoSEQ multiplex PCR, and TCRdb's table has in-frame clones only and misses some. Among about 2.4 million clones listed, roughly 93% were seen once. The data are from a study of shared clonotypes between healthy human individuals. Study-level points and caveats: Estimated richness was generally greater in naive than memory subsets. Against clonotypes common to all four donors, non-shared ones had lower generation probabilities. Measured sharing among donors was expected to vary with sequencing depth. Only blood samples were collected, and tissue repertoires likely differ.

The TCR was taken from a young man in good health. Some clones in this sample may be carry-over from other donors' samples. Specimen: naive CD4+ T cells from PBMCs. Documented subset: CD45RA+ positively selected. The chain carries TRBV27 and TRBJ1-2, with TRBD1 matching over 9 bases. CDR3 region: CASSQNRGLMRGYTF. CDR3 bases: TGTGCCAGCAGCCAAAACAGGGGGCTCATGCGTGGCTACACCTTC.